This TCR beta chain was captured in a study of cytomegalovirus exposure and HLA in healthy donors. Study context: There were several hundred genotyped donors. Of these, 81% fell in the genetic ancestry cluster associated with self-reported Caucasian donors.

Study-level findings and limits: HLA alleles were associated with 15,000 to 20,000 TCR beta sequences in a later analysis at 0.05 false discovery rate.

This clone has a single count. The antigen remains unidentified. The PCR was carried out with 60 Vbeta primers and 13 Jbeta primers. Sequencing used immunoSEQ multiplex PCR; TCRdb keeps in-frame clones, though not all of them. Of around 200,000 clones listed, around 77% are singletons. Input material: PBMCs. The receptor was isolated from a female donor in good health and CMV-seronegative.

The chain's CDR3 is CASSLRQGGTEAFF. CDR3 DNA: TGCGCCAGCAGCTTGAGACAGGGGGGGACTGAAGCTTTCTTT. The gene calls are TRBV5-1 and TRBJ1-1; 9 bases agree with TRBD1. The CDR3 runs to 14 residues. Germline CDR1 SGHRS, CDR2 YFSETQ. The trim removed 1 base at V and 5 bases at J, leaving 3 bases unmatched.